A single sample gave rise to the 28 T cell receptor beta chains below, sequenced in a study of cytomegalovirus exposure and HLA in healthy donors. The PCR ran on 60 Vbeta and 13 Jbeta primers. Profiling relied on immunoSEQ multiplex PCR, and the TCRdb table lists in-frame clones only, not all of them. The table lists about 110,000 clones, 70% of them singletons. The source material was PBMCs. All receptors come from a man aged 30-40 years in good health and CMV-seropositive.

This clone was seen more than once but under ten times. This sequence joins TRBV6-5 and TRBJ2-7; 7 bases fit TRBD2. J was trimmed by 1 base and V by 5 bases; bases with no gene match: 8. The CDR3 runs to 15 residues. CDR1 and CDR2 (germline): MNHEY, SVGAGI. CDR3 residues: CASSLRAGGSYEQYF. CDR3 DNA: TGTGCCAGCAGTCTCCGGGCCGGGGGGTCCTACGAGCAGTACTTC.

DNA of the CDR3: TGCGCCAGCAGCTTGGTTGGCAGGGGGCGAGTGGGGGAAAAACTGTTTTTT. Amino acid sequence: CASSLVGRGRVGEKLFF. The V and J genes are TRBV5-1 and TRBJ1-4; TRBD1 agrees at 8 bases. J gave up 8 bases and V 0 bases, and 12 bases lay outside the gene matches. This CDR3 region has 17 residues. The germline gives CDR1 SGHRS, CDR2 YFSETQ.

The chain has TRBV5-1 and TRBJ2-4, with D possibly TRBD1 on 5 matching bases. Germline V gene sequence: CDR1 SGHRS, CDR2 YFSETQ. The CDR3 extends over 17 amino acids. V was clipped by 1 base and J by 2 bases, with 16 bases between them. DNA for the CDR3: TGCGCCAGCAGCTTGAGGGCGGTGGGGCGGCCCAAAAACATTCAGTACTTC. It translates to CASSLRAVGRPKNIQYF.

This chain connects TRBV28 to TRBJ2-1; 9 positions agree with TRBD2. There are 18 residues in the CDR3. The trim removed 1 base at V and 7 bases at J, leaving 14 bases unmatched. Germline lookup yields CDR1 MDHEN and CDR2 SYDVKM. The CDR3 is CASSLSRLAEGGGNEQFF. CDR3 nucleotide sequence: TGTGCCAGCAGTTTATCCCGACTAGCGGAAGGGGGGGGTAATGAGCAGTTCTTC. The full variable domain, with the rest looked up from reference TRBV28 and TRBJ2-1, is DVKVTQSSRYLVKRTGEKVFLECVQDMDHENMFWYRQDPGLGLRLIYFSYDVKMKEKGDIPEGYSVSREKKERFSLILESASTNQTSMYLCASSLSRLAEGGGNEQFFGPGTRLTVL.

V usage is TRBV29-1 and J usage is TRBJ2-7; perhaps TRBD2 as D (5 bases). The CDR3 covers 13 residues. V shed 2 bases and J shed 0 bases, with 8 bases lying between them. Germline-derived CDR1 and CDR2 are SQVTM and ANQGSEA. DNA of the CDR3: TGCAGCGTTGAAAGAGGGTCCTCCTACGAGCAGTACTTC. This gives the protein CSVERGSSYEQYF.

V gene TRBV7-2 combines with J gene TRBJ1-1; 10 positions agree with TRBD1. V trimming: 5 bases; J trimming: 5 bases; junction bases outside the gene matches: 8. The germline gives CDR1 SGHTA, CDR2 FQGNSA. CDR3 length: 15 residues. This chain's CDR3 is CASSPRTGGSTEAFF. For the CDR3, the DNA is TGTGCCAGCAGCCCAAGGACAGGGGGTTCGACTGAAGCTTTCTTT.

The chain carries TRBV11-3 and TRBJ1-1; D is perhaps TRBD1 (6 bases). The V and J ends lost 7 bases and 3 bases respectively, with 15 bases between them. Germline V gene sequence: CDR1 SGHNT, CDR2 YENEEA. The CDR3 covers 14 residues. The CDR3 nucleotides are TGTGCCAGCACCAGGGGCCCAACCGACACTGAAGCTTTCTTT. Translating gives CASTRGPTDTEAFF.

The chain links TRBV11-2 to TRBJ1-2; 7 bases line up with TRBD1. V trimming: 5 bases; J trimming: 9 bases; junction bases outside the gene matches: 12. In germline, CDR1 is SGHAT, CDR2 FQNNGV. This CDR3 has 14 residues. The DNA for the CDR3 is TGTGCCAGCAGCCTACAGACAGGGTCAAGTAGCTACACCTTC. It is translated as CASSLQTGSSSYTF.

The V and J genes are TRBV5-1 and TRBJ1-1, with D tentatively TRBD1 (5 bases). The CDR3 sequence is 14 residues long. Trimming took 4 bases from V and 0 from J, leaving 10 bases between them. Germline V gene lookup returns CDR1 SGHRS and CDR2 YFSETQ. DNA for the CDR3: TGCGCCAGCAGCACGGGACTCCTGAACACTGAAGCTTTCTTT. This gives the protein CASSTGLLNTEAFF.

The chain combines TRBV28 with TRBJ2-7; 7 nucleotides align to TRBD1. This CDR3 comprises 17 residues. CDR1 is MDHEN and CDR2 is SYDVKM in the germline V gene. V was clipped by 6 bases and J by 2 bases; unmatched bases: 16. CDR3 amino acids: CASSPGLDRRLPYEQYV. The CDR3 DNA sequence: TGTGCCAGCAGCCCCGGGTTGGACAGGCGATTACCCTACGAGCAGTACGTC.

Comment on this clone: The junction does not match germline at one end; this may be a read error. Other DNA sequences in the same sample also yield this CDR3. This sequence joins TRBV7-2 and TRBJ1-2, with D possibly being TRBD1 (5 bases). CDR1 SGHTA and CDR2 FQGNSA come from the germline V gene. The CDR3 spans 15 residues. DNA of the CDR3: TGCGCCAGCAGCTCCCAGCCAGGGTATATAGGCGGCTACACCTTC. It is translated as CASSSQPGYIGGYTF.

DNA of the CDR3: TGTGCCAGCAGCTCTATCAGCGGGGGGCTAAACGAGCAGTACTTC. This sequence encodes CASSSISGGLNEQYF. The chain combines TRBV5-6 with TRBJ2-7, with TRBD2 identical over 9 bases. Losses at the gene ends were 3 bases for V and 5 bases for J; bases not matched to a gene: 9. Germline assignment: CDR1 SGHDT and CDR2 YYEEEE. The CDR3 contains 15 residues.

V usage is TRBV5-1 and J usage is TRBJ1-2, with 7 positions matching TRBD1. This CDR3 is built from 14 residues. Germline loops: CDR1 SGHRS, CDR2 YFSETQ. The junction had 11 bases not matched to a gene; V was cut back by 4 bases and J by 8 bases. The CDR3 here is CASSGTGVREGYTF. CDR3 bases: TGCGCCAGCAGCGGAACAGGGGTTCGGGAGGGCTACACCTTC.

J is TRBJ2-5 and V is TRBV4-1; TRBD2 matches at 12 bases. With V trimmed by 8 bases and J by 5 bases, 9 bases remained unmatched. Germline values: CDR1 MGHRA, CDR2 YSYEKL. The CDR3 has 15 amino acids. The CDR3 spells CASSTSGSTSETQYF. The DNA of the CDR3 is TGCGCCAGCTCGACTAGCGGGAGTACTTCGGAGACCCAGTACTTC.

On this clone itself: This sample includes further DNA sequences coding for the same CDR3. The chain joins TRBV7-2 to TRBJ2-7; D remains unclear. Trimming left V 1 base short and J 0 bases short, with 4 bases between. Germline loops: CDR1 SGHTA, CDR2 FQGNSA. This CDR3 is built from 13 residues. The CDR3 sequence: CASSLDSSYEQYV. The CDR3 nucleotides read TGTGCCAGCAGCTTAGATAGCTCCTACGAGCAGTACGTC.

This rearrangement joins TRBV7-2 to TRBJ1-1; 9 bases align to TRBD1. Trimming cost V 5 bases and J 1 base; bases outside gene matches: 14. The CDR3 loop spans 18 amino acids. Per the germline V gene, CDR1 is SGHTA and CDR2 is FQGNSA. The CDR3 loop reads CASSPIGTGLSGNTEAFF. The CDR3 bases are TGTGCCAGCAGCCCGATAGGGACAGGGTTGAGTGGGAACACTGAAGCTTTCTTT.

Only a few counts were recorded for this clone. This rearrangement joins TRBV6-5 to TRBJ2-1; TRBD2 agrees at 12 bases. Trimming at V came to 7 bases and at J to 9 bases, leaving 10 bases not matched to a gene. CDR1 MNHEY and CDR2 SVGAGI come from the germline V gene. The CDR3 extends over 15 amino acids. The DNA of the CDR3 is TGTGCCAGCACCAGATCTAGCGGGGGGGCCGGTGAGCAGTTCTTC. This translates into CASTRSSGGAGEQFF.

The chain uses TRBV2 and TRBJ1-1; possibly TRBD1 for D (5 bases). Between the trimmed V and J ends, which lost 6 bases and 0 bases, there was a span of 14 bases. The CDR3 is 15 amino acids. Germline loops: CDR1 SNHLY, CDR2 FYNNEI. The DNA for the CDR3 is TGTGCCAGCAGACCCCCGGAGGGGATGAACACTGAAGCTTTCTTT. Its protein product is CASRPPEGMNTEAFF.

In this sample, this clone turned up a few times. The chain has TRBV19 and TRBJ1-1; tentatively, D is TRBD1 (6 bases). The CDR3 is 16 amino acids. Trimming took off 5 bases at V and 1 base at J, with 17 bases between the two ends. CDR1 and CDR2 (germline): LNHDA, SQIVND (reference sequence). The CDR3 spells CASSPISRGRNTEAFF. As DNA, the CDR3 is TGTGCCAGTAGTCCTATAAGCAGGGGTCGGAACACTGAAGCTTTCTTT.

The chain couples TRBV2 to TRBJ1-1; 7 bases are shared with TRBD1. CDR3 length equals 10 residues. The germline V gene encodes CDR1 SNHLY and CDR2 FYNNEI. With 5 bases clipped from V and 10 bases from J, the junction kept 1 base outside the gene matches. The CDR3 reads CASSTGAAFF. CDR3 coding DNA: TGTGCCAGCAGTACAGGGGCAGCTTTCTTT.

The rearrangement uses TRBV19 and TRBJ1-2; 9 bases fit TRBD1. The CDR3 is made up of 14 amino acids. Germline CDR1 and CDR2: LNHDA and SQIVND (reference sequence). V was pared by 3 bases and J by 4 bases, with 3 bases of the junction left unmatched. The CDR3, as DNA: TGTGCCAGTAGTATCGGGGGACAGGGCTATGGCTACACCTTC. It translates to CASSIGGQGYGYTF.

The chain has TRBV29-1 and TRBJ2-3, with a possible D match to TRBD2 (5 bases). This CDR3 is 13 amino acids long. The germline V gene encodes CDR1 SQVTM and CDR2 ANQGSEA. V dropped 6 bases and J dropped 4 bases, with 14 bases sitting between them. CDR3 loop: CSVDELGADTQYF. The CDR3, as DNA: TGCAGCGTAGATGAACTAGGCGCAGATACGCAGTATTTT.

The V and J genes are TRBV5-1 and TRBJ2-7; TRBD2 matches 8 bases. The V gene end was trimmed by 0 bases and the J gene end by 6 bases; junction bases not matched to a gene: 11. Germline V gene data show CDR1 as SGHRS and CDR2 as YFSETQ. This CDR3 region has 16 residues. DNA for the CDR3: TGCGCCAGCAGCTTGGGGGGTCAGGGCGGGAGGACCGAGCAGTACGTC. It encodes CASSLGGQGGRTEQYV.

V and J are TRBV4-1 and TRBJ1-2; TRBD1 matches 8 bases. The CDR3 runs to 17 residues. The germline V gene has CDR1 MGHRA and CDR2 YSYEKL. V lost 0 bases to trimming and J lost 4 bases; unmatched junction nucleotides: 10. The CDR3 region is CASSQDRIQGAGYGYTF. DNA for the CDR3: TGCGCCAGCAGCCAAGATAGAATCCAGGGGGCAGGCTATGGCTACACCTTC.

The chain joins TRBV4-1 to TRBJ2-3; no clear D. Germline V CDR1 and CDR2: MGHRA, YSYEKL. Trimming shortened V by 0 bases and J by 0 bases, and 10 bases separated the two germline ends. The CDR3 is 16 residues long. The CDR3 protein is CASSQDVLYSTDTQYF. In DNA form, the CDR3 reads TGCGCCAGCAGCCAAGATGTCCTTTATAGCACAGATACGCAGTATTTT.

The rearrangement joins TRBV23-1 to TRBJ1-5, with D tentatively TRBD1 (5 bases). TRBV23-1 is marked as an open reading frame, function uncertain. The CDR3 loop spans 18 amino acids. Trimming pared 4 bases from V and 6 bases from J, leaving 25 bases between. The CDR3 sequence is CASSLNGAKSPFGQPQHF. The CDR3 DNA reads TGCGCCAGCAGTCTAAATGGGGCTAAATCTCCCTTCGGTCAGCCCCAGCATTTT.

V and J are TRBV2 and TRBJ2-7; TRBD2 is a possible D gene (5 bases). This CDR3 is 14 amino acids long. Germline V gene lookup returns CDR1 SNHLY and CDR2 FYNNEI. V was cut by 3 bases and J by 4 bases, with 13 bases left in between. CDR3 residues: CASSDEGKRYEQYF. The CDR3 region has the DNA TGTGCCAGCAGTGACGAGGGAAAGCGGTACGAGCAGTACTTC.

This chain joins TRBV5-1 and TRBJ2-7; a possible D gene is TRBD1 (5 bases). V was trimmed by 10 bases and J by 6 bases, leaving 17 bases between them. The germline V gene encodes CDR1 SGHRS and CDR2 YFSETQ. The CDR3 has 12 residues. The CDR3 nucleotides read TGCGCCGGCACCTCTCCAGGGCTCGAGCAGTACTTC. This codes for CAGTSPGLEQYF.